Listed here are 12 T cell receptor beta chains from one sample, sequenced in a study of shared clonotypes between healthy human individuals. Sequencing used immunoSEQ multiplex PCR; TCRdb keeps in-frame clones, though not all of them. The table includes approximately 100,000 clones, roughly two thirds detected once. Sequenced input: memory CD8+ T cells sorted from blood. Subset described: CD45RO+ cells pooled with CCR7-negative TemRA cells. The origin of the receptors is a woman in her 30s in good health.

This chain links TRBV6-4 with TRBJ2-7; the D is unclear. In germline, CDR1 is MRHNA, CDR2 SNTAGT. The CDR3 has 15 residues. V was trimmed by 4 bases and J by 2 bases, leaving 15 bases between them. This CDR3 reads CASSASPESTYEQYF. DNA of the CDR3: TGTGCCAGCAGTGCAAGTCCCGAATCAACCTACGAGCAGTACTTC.

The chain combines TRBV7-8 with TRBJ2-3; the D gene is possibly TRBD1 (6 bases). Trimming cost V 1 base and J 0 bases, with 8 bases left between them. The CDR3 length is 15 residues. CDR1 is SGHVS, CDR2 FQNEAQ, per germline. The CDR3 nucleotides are TGTGCCAGCAGCTTAGGGGACACTAGCACAGATACGCAGTATTTT. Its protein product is CASSLGDTSTDTQYF.

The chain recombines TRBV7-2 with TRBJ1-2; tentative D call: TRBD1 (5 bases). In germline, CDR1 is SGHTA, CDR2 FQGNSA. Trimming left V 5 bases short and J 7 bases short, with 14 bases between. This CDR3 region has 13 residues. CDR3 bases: TGTGCCAGCAGCACCCAGGGTGGGGTTGGCTACACCTTC. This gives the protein CASSTQGGVGYTF.

The CDR3 reads CASSLWGWDEQFF. In DNA, the CDR3 is TGTGCCAGCAGCTTATGGGGGTGGGATGAGCAGTTCTTC. The rearrangement joins TRBV7-8 to TRBJ2-1, with D perhaps assigned TRBD1 or TRBD2 (5 bases each). The CDR3 is made up of 13 amino acids. V lost 2 bases, J lost 8 bases, and 10 bases lay in between. Germline V gene data show CDR1 as SGHVS and CDR2 as FQNEAQ.

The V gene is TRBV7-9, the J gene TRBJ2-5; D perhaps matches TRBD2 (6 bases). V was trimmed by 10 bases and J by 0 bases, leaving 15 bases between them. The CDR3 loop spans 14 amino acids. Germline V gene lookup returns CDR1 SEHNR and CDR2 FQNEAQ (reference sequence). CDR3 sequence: CATGVAEYQETQYF. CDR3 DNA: TGTGCCACCGGTGTAGCGGAGTACCAAGAGACCCAGTACTTC.

The CDR3 nucleotides read TGCGCCAGCAGCAAACGGGTATTAGCGGGAGAAGGAGAAACCGAGCAGTACTTC. This sequence encodes CASSKRVLAGEGETEQYF. The rearrangement links TRBV4-1 to TRBJ2-7; 9 bases align to TRBD2. J was trimmed by 6 bases and V by 5 bases; bases with no gene match: 20. Germline CDR1 MGHRA, CDR2 YSYEKL. CDR3 length equals 18 residues.

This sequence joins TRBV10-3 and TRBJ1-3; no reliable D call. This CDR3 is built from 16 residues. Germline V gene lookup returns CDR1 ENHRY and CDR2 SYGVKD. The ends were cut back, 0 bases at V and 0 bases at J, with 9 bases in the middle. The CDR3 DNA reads TGTGCCATCAGTGAGTCCGGGGAGCCCTCTGGAAACACCATATATTTT. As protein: CAISESGEPSGNTIYF.

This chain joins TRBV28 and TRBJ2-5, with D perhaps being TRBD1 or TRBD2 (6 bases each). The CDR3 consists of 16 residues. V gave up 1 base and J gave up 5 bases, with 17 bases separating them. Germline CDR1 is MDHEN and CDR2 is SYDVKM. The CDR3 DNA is TGTGCCAGCAGTTTATTACAGGGAGGTCGTCGGGAGACCCAGTACTTC. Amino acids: CASSLLQGGRRETQYF.

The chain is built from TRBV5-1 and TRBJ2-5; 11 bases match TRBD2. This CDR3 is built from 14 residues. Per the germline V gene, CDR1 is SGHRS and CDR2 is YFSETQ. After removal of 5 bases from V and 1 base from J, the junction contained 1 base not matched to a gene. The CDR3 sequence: CASRLAGVQETQYF. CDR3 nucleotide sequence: TGCGCCAGCAGACTAGCGGGAGTCCAAGAGACCCAGTACTTC.

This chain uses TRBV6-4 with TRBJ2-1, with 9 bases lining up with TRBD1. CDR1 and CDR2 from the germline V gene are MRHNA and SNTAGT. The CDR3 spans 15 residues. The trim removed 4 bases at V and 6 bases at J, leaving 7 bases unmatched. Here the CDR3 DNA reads TGTGCCAGCAGTGGGACAGGGGATGCAAGCAATGAGCAGTTCTTC. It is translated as CASSGTGDASNEQFF.

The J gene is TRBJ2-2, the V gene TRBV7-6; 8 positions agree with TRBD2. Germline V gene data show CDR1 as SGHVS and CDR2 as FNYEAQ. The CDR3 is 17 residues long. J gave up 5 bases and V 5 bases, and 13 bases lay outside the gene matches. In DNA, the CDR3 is TGTGCCAGCAGCCCCCGGGGTGCGGGAGGTAATACCGGGGAGCTGTTTTTT. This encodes CASSPRGAGGNTGELFF.

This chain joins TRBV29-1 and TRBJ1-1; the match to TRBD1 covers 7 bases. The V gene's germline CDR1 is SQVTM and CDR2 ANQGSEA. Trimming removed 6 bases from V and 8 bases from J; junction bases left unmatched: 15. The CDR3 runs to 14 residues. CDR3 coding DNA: TGCAGCGTGGCGACAGGGCCCCTAGGGACGGAAGCTTTCTTT. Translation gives CSVATGPLGTEAFF.